This T cell receptor (beta chain) was captured by sequencing in a study of CXCR3-negative and CXCR3-positive naive CD8 T cells. The libraries of TRB cDNA were constructed through 5' RACE using UMI labels. From the 5' RACE reads, TCRdb lists one entry per CDR3 protein and no DNA. Its table records around 34,000 distinct CDR3 sequences. Study-wide results and limits: Surface CD5 matched across naive subsets, and TRB CDR3 properties served to infer TCR strength. Whereas both naive subsets had comparably high diversity, memory CD8+ cells had much lower diversity.

Concerning this clonotype itself: The antigen is undetermined.

The CDR3 length is 14 residues. Looked up from germline, CDR1 is SNHLY and CDR2 is FYNNEI. The V and J genes are TRBV2 and TRBJ2-7; the D call from TCRdb, TRBD1, cannot be confirmed without DNA. The TCR comes from a human donor in good health. Some clones in this sample may be carry-over from other donors' samples. Sequenced input: memory CD8+ T cells from blood. CDR3 region: CASSLNTGGGEQYF. Based on the CDR3 plus reference TRBV2 and TRBJ2-7, the full variable domain is EPEVTQTPSHQVTQMGQEVILRCVPISNHLYFYWYRQILGQKVEFLVSFYNNEISEKSEIFDDQFSVERPDGSNFTLKIRSTKLEDSAMYFCASSLNTGGGEQYFGPGTRLTVT.